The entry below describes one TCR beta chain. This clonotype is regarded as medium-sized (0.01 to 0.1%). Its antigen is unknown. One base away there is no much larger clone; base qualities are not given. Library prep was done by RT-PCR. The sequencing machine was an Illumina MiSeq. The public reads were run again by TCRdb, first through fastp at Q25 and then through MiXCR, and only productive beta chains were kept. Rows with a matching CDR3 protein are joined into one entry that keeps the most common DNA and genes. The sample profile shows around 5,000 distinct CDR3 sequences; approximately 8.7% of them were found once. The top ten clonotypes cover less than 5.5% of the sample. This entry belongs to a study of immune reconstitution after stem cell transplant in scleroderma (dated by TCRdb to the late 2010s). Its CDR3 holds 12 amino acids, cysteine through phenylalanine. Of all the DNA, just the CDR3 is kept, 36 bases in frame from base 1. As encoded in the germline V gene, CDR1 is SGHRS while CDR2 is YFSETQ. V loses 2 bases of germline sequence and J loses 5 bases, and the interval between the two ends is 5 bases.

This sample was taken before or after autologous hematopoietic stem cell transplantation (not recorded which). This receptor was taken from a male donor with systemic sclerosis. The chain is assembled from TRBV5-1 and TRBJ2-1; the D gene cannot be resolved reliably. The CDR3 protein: CASSFTNNEQFF. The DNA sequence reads TGCGCCAGCAGCTTTACTAACAATGAGCAGTTCTTC.